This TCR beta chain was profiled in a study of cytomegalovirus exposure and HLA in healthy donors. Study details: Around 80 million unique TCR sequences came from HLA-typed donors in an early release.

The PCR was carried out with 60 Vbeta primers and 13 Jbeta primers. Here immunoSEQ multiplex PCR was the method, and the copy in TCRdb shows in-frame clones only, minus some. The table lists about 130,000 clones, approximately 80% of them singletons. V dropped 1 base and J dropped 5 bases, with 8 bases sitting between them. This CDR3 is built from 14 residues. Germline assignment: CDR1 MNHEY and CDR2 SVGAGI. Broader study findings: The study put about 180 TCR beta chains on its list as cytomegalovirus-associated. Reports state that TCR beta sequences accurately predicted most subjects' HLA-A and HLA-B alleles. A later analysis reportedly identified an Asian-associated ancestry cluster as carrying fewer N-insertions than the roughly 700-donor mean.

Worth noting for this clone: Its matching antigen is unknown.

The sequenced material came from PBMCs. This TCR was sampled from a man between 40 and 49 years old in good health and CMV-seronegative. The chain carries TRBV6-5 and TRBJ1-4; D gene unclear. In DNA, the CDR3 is TGTGCCAGCAGTTACTTTCAGAAGAATGAAAAACTGTTTTTT. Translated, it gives CASSYFQKNEKLFF.